These 24 T cell receptor beta chains were all obtained from the same sample, sequenced in a study of PD-1 blockade in mismatch repair-deficient tumors. Some clones are missing from TCRdb's copy, which holds only in-frame ones; the method was immunoSEQ multiplex PCR. The data contain about 16,000 clones, 80% to 85% of them singletons. The sample in question was PBMCs, obtained 4 weeks after starting pembrolizumab. All receptors derive from an adult with mismatch repair-deficient cancer.

The chain joins TRBV9 to TRBJ2-3; 15 bases match TRBD2. Losses at the gene ends were 4 bases for V and 2 bases for J; bases not matched to a gene: 11. The CDR3 is 19 residues long. Germline V lookup: CDR1 SGDLS, CDR2 YYNGEE. CDR3 bases: TGTGCCAGCAGCCCGGGACTAGCGGGAGGTCATCCCACCACAGATACGCAGTATTTT. Its translation: CASSPGLAGGHPTTDTQYF.

The J gene is TRBJ2-7, the V gene TRBV7-8; D perhaps matches TRBD2 (5 bases). The CDR3 is 14 residues long. Germline V gene lookup returns CDR1 SGHVS and CDR2 FQNEAQ. V lost 1 base to trimming and J lost 0 bases, with 7 bases between them. This chain's CDR3 is CASSLVGSSYEQYF. CDR3 bases: TGTGCCAGCAGCTTAGTAGGGAGCTCCTACGAGCAGTACTTC.

The chain is built from TRBV5-4 and TRBJ1-3, with D possibly TRBD1 on 5 matching bases. The CDR3 sequence is 13 residues long. The ends were cut back, 3 bases at V and 4 bases at J, with 8 bases in the middle. CDR1 and CDR2 from the germline V gene are SGHNT and YYREEE (reference sequence). DNA of the CDR3: TGTGCCAGCAGCTACGGACAAGGAAACACCATATATTTT. It specifies CASSYGQGNTIYF.

A few counts support this clone. The chain links TRBV6-1 to TRBJ2-7; 8 bases map to TRBD1. The germline V gene encodes CDR1 MNHNS and CDR2 SASEGT. The CDR3 length is 13 residues. J gave up 4 bases and V 7 bases, and 6 bases lay outside the gene matches. Here the CDR3 DNA reads TGTGCCAGCACTGGACAGGGAATTTACGAGCAGTACTTC. Protein product: CASTGQGIYEQYF.

CDR3 loop: CASRGAPSPYNEQFF. The CDR3, as DNA: TGTGCCAGTAGGGGAGCGCCCAGTCCCTACAATGAGCAGTTCTTC. The V gene is TRBV19, the J gene TRBJ2-1; TRBD2 might be the D (5 bases). Germline-derived CDR1 and CDR2 are LNHDA and SQIVND (reference sequence). Trimming stripped 6 bases from V and 2 bases from J, with 14 bases between. This CDR3 region has 15 residues.

V and J are TRBV9 and TRBJ2-3; 9 nucleotides match TRBD1. The V segment lost 3 bases and the J segment 5 bases; nucleotides outside the gene matches: 7. The CDR3 is 15 residues long. The germline gives CDR1 SGDLS, CDR2 YYNGEE. The CDR3 region is CASSARTGALDTQYF. CDR3 coding DNA: TGTGCCAGCAGCGCTAGGACAGGGGCTTTAGATACGCAGTATTTT.

CDR3 in DNA: TGTGCCAGTAGTATAGGGCACAGAATGAACACTGAAGCTTTCTTT. The encoded protein is CASSIGHRMNTEAFF. The J gene is TRBJ1-1, the V gene TRBV19; D is ambiguous. This CDR3 spans 15 amino acids. Germline CDR1 reads LNHDA; CDR2 reads SQIVND (reference sequence). Trimming took off 1 base at V and 0 bases at J, with 9 bases between the two ends.

The CDR3 sequence is CASAGTSGRVTGELFF. DNA of the CDR3: TGTGCCAGCGCCGGGACTAGCGGGAGAGTCACCGGGGAGCTGTTTTTT. The V gene is TRBV2, the J gene TRBJ2-2; 14 bases match TRBD2. This CDR3 has 16 residues. The trim removed 8 bases at V and 4 bases at J, leaving 6 bases unmatched. The germline CDR1 and CDR2 sequences are SNHLY and FYNNEI.

The chain joins TRBV4-1 to TRBJ1-2; 7 bases are shared with TRBD1. The CDR3 runs 14 residues. Germline CDR1 and CDR2: MGHRA and YSYEKL. Trimming removed 0 bases from V and 5 bases from J; junction bases left unmatched: 3. CDR3 bases: TGCGCCAGCAGCCAAGACGGGACAGTTTATGGCTACACCTTC. As protein: CASSQDGTVYGYTF.

The chain has TRBV5-1 and TRBJ2-1, with 7 bases identical to TRBD1. Germline CDR1 SGHRS, CDR2 YFSETQ. Trimming at V came to 5 bases and at J to 1 base, leaving 6 bases not matched to a gene. This CDR3 has 15 residues. DNA for the CDR3: TGCGCCAGCAGTCGCTACAGGGGATCCTACAATGAGCAGTTCTTC. Protein sequence: CASSRYRGSYNEQFF.

CDR3 loop: CASSQWTGWSYGYTF. CDR3 bases: TGTGCCAGCAGCCAATGGACAGGGTGGAGCTATGGCTACACCTTC. The rearrangement joins TRBV14 to TRBJ1-2; 8 bases align to TRBD1. The germline gives CDR1 SGHDN, CDR2 FVKESK. V shed 2 bases and J 4 bases; nucleotides not matched to a gene: 6. CDR3 length: 15 amino acids.

This rearrangement joins TRBV28 to TRBJ1-1; D is possibly TRBD1 (6 bases). Germline assignment: CDR1 MDHEN and CDR2 SYDVKM. The CDR3 sequence is 15 residues long. V dropped 2 bases and J dropped 0 bases, with 10 bases sitting between them. In DNA, the CDR3 is TGTGCCAGCAGTTTACCAGGGGCTTTGAACACTGAAGCTTTCTTT. Residues: CASSLPGALNTEAFF.

The chain has TRBV9 and TRBJ1-4; tentatively, D is TRBD1 (6 bases). With 0 bases removed from V and 4 bases from J, the gap between germline ends came to 10 bases. Germline CDR1 reads SGDLS; CDR2 reads YYNGEE. The CDR3 extends over 15 amino acids. For the CDR3, the DNA is TGTGCCAGCAGCGTAGCGGCGGACAGTAATGAAAAACTGTTTTTT. Protein: CASSVAADSNEKLFF.

The chain has TRBV7-3 and TRBJ2-7, with 11 bases matching TRBD2. With 4 bases clipped from V and 6 bases from J, the junction kept 8 bases outside the gene matches. The CDR3 is made up of 15 amino acids. Germline lookup yields CDR1 SGHTA and CDR2 FQGTGA. CDR3 coding DNA: TGTGCCAGCAGCTACGTAGCGGGAGGGCGGGGCGAGCAGTACTTC. Protein: CASSYVAGGRGEQYF. Supplemented by reference TRBV7-3 and TRBJ2-7, the full variable domain reads GAGVSQTPSNKVTEKGKYVELRCDPISGHTALYWYRQSLGQGPEFLIYFQGTGAADDSGLPNDRFFAVRPEGSVSTLKIQRTERGDSAVYLCASSYVAGGRGEQYFGPGTRLTVT.

The rearrangement joins TRBV19 to TRBJ1-2, with 9 positions matching TRBD1. Germline values: CDR1 LNHDA, CDR2 SQIVND (reference sequence). The V segment lost 6 bases and the J segment 0 bases; nucleotides outside the gene matches: 5. The CDR3 extends over 15 amino acids. The CDR3 DNA is TGTGCCAGTAGGAGGGACAGGGAAGCTAACTATGGCTACACCTTC. Translating it yields CASRRDREANYGYTF.

V is TRBV11-3 and J is TRBJ2-6; a possible D gene is TRBD2 (5 bases). This CDR3 comprises 18 residues. The V gene lost 5 bases and the J gene lost 0 bases, with 17 bases spanning the gap. Germline V gene lookup returns CDR1 SGHNT and CDR2 YENEEA. CDR3 protein: CASSAAGRLTSGANVLTF. CDR3 sequence (DNA): TGTGCCAGCAGCGCGGCCGGCAGACTAACCTCTGGGGCCAACGTCCTGACTTTC.

The CDR3 protein is CASSLEGTGAEETQYF. In nucleotides, the CDR3 is TGCGCCAGCAGCTTGGAAGGGACAGGGGCTGAAGAGACCCAGTACTTC. The chain uses TRBV5-1 and TRBJ2-5; 10 bases line up with TRBD1. Germline assignment: CDR1 SGHRS and CDR2 YFSETQ. Unmatched junction bases numbered 5, after V lost 0 bases and J lost 3 bases. The CDR3 is made up of 16 amino acids.

V is TRBV5-4 and J is TRBJ2-7, with 11 bases that match TRBD2. The V gene end was trimmed by 2 bases and the J gene end by 5 bases; junction bases not matched to a gene: 3. The CDR3 contains 14 residues. CDR1 SGHNT and CDR2 YYREEE come from the germline V gene (reference sequence). The CDR3 loop is CASSLALAGDEQYF. The CDR3 nucleotides read TGTGCCAGCAGCTTAGCACTAGCGGGAGACGAGCAGTACTTC.

CDR3 nucleotide sequence: TGTGCCAGCAGCTCCTTTTTGGCGGGAGGATACAATGAGCAGTTCTTC. Its translation: CASSSFLAGGYNEQFF. V usage is TRBV7-9 and J usage is TRBJ2-1; 8 bases map to TRBD2. After removal of 4 bases from V and 4 bases from J, the junction contained 9 bases not matched to a gene. The V gene's germline CDR1 is SEHNR and CDR2 FQNEAQ (reference sequence). The CDR3 totals 16 residues.

This clone appeared once. The chain joins TRBV6-1 to TRBJ2-1, with D possibly being TRBD1 (5 bases). Trimming stripped 6 bases from V and 0 bases from J, with 9 bases between. CDR1 and CDR2 from the germline V gene are MNHNS and SASEGT. This CDR3 is 14 amino acids long. The CDR3 loop reads CASRDMGSYNEQFF. The CDR3 bases are TGTGCCAGCAGGGACATGGGCTCCTACAATGAGCAGTTCTTC.

The chain carries TRBV7-9 and TRBJ2-5; D unclear. CDR3 length: 12 residues. V lost 1 base and J lost 5, with 5 bases in between. Germline V gene sequence: CDR1 SEHNR, CDR2 FQNEAQ (reference sequence). The CDR3 DNA follows: TGTGCCAGCAGCTTAGTCCGTGAGACCCAGTACTTC. Translating gives CASSLVRETQYF.

The rearrangement joins TRBV6-5 to TRBJ2-2; 11 nucleotides match TRBD2. Losses at the gene ends were 6 bases for V and 8 bases for J; bases not matched to a gene: 8. Germline V lookup: CDR1 MNHEY, CDR2 SVGAGI. The CDR3 sequence is 15 residues long. The CDR3 sequence: CASSRGTSGGGELFF. CDR3 bases: TGTGCCAGCAGCCGTGGGACTAGCGGCGGAGGGGAGCTGTTTTTT.

The chain uses TRBV19 and TRBJ1-1; a weak D match, TRBD1 (5 bases). Germline values: CDR1 LNHDA, CDR2 SQIVND (reference sequence). Trimming removed 2 bases at V and 3 bases at J, with 7 bases between. The CDR3 covers 13 residues. The CDR3 nucleotides read TGTGCCAGTAGTATACAAGGGGACACTGAAGCTTTCTTT. It yields the protein CASSIQGDTEAFF.

The chain couples TRBV5-1 to TRBJ2-1; D gene uncertain. Germline lookup yields CDR1 SGHRS and CDR2 YFSETQ. The CDR3 runs 15 residues. The germline V and J ends were trimmed by 4 bases and 0 bases, with 11 bases remaining between them. CDR3 coding DNA: TGCGCCAGCAGCGGAGAACCGAGCTCCTACAATGAGCAGTTCTTC. This gives the protein CASSGEPSSYNEQFF.